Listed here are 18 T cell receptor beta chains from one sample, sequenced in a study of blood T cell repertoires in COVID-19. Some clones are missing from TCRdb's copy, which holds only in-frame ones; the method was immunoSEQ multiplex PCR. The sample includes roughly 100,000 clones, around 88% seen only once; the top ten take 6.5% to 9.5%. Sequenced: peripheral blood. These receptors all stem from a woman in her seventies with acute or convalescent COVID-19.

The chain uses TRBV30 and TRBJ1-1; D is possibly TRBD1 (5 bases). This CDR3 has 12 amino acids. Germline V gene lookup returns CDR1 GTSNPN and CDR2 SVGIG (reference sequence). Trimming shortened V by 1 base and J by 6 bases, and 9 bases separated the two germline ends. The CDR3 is CAWSDRLPEAFF. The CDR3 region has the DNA TGTGCCTGGAGTGACAGGCTCCCTGAAGCTTTCTTT.

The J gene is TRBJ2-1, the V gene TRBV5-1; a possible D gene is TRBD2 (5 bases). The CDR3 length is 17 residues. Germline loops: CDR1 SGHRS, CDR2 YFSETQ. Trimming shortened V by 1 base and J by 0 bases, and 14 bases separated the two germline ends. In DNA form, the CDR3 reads TGCGCCAGCAGCTTGTTTCTCCTGGGGAGCTCCTACAATGAGCAGTTCTTC. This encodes CASSLFLLGSSYNEQFF.

The CDR3 DNA reads TGTGCTAGTGGTCGGACAGGTGGGGGGAATGAGCAGTTCTTC. Amino acids: CASGRTGGGNEQFF. The rearrangement links TRBV12-5 to TRBJ2-1; D perhaps matches TRBD1 (7 bases). The CDR3 covers 14 residues. CDR1 is LGHNT and CDR2 is FRNRAP in the germline V gene. Trimming removed 5 bases at V and 7 bases at J, with 15 bases between. Combining the CDR3 with reference TRBV12-5 and TRBJ2-1 gives the whole variable domain DARVTQTPRHKVTEMGQEVTMRCQPILGHNTVFWYRQTMMQGLELLAYFRNRAPLDDSGMPKDRFSAEMPDATLATLKIQPSEPRDSAVYFCASGRTGGGNEQFFGPGTRLTVL.

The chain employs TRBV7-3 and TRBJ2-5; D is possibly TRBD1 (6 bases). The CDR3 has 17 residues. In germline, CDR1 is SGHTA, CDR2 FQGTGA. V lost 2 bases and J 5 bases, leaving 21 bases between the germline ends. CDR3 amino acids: CASSLSSTGWGSETQYF. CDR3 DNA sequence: TGTGCCAGCAGCTTATCCTCGACAGGCTGGGGGTCGGAGACCCAGTACTTC.

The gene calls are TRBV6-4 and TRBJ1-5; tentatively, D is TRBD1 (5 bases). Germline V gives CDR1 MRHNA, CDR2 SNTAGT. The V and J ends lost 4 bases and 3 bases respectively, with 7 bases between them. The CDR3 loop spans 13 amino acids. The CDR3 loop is CASSAGYNQPQHF. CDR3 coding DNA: TGTGCCAGCAGTGCAGGGTACAATCAGCCCCAGCATTTT.

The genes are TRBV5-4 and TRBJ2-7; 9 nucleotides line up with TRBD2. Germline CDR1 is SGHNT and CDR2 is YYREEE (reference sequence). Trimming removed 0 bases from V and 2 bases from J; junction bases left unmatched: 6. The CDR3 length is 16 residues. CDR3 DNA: TGTGCCAGCAGCTTGGGGGCTAGCGGGAACCCCTACGAGCAGTACTTC. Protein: CASSLGASGNPYEQYF. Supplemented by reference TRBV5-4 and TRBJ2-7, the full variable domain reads ETGVTQSPTHLIKTRGQQVTLRCSSQSGHNTVSWYQQALGQGPQFIFQYYREEENGRGNFPPRFSGLQFPNYSSELNVNALELDDSALYLCASSLGASGNPYEQYFGPGTRLTVT.

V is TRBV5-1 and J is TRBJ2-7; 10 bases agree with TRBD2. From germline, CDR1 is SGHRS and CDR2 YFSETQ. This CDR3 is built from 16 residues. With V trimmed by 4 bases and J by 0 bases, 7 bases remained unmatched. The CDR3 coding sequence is TGCGCCAGCAGCGAAGCAGGACTAGCGGACTCCTACGAGCAGTACTTC. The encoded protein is CASSEAGLADSYEQYF.

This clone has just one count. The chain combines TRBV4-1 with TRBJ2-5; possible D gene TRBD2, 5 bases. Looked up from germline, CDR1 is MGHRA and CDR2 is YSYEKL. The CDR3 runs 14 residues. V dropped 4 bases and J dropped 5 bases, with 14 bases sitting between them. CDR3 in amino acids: CASSPYPGLETQYF. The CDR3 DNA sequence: TGCGCCAGCAGCCCGTATCCGGGGTTGGAGACCCAGTACTTC.

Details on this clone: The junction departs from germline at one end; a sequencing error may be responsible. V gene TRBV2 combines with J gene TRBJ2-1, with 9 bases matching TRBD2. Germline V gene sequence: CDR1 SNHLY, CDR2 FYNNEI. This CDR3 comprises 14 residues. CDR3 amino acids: CASREGAGGYEQFF. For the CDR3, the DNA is TGTGCCAGCAGGGAAGGAGCGGGGGGCTATGAGCAGTTCTTC.

The CDR3 nucleotides read TGCGCCAGCAGCTTCCTGACTCCAGATACGCAGTATTTT. Translation gives CASSFLTPDTQYF. This rearrangement joins TRBV5-1 to TRBJ2-3, with D unclear. The CDR3 totals 13 residues. Per germline, CDR1 SGHRS and CDR2 YFSETQ. The V end lost 2 bases, the J end lost 4 bases, and 8 bases lay between the germline ends.

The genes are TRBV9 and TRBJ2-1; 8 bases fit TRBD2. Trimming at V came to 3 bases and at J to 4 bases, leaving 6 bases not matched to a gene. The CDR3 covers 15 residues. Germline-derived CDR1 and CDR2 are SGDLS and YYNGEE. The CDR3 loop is CASSDPGTRYNEQFF. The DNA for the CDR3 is TGTGCCAGCAGCGACCCCGGGACTAGGTACAATGAGCAGTTCTTC.

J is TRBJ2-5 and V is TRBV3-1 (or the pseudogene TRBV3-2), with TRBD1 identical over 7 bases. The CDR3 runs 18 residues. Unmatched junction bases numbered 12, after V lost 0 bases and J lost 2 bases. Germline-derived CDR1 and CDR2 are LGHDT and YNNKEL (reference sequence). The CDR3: CASSQEPVGRGTQETQYF. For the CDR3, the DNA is TGTGCCAGCAGCCAAGAACCGGTGGGCAGGGGGACGCAAGAGACCCAGTACTTC.

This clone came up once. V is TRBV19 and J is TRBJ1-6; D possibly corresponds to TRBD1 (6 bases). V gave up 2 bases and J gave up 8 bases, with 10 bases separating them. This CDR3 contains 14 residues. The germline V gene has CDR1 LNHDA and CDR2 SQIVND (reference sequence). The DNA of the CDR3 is TGTGCCAGTAGTATAAACAACAGGGATTCACCCCTCCACTTT. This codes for CASSINNRDSPLHF.

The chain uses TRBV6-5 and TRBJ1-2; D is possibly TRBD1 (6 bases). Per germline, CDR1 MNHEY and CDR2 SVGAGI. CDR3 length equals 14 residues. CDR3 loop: CAARGASTGYGYTF. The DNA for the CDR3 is TGTGCAGCTCGGGGGGCGTCAACAGGGTATGGCTACACCTTC.

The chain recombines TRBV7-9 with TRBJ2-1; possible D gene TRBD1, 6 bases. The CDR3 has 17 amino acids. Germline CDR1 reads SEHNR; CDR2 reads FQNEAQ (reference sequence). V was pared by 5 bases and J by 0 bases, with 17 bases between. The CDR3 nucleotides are TGTGCCAGCAGCCCGGGACACGCCGCGGGCTCCTACAATGAGCAGTTCTTC. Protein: CASSPGHAAGSYNEQFF.

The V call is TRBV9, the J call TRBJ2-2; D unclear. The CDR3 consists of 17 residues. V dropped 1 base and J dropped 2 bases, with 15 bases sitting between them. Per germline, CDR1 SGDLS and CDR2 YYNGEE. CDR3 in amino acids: CASSVPRVAANTGELFF. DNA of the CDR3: TGTGCCAGCAGCGTACCCCGGGTAGCAGCAAACACCGGGGAGCTGTTTTTT.

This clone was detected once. The CDR3 sequence is CASSREVEQFF. CDR3 nucleotide sequence: TGTGCCAGCAGCAGGGAGGTTGAGCAGTTCTTC. V is TRBV9 and J is TRBJ2-1; D perhaps matches TRBD2 (6 bases). Germline CDR1 SGDLS, CDR2 YYNGEE. There are 11 residues in the CDR3. The V end was cut by 4 bases, the J end by 9 bases, with 8 bases between. The variable domain in full, with the rest retrieved from reference TRBV9 and TRBJ2-1, is DSGVTQTPKHLITATGQRVTLRCSPRSGDLSVYWYQQSLDQGLQFLIQYYNGEERAKGNILERFSAQQFPDLHSELNLSSLELGDSALYFCASSREVEQFFGPGTRLTVL.

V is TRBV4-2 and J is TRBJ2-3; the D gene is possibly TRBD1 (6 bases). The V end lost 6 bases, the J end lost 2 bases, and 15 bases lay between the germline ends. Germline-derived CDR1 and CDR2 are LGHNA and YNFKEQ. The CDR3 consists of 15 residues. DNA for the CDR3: TGTGCCAGCAGTCGGCAGGGGCCACTCACAGATACGCAGTATTTT. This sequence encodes CASSRQGPLTDTQYF.